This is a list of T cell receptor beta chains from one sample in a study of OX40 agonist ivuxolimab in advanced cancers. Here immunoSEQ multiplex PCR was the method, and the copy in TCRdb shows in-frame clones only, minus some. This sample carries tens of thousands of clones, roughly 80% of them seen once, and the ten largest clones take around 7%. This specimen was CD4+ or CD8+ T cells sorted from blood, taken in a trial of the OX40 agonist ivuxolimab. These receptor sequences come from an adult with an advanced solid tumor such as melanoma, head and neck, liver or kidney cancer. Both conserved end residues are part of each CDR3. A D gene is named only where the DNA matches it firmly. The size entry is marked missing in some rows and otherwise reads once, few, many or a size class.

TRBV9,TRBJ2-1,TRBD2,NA,CASSVVAGLGINEQFF,TGTGCCAGCAGCGTAGTGGCGGGACTAGGGATCAATGAGCAGTTCTTC
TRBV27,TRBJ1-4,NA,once,CASSLLREEGEKLFF,TGTGCCAGCAGTTTACTCCGGGAAGAAGGGGAAAAACTGTTTTTT
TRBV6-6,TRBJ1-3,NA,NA,CASSGPQEFSGNTIYF,TGTGCCAGCAGCGGACCACAGGAGTTCTCTGGAAACACCATATATTTT
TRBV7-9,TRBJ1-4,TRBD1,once,CASSHRQGEAEKLFF,TGTGCCAGCAGCCACCGACAGGGCGAAGCTGAAAAACTGTTTTTT
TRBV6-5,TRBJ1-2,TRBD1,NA,CASSSGQGASKGYTF,TGTGCCAGCAGTTCGGGACAGGGGGCGAGCAAAGGCTACACCTTC
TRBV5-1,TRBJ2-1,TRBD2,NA,CASKAIEGLAGEQFF,TGCGCCAGCAAGGCTATTGAGGGTCTAGCGGGCGAGCAGTTCTTC
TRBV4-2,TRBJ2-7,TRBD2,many,CASSQHLAGGREVYEQYF,TGTGCCAGCAGCCAACATCTAGCGGGAGGCCGAGAAGTCTACGAGCAGTACTTC
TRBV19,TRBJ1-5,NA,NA,CASTPGENQPQHF,TGTGCCAGTACCCCCGGGGAGAATCAGCCCCAGCATTTT
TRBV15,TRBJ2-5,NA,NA,CATSRDGQGQETQYF,TGTGCCACCAGCAGAGATGGGCAGGGCCAAGAGACCCAGTACTTC
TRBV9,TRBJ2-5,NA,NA,CASSLAGGAVGETQYF,TGTGCCAGCAGCCTGGCGGGCGGGGCGGTCGGCGAGACCCAGTACTTC
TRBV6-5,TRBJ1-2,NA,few,CASSYGRNYGYTF,TGTGCCAGCAGTTACGGAAGGAACTATGGCTACACCTTC
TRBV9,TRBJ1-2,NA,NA,CASSSGGNSHYGYTF,TGTGCCAGCAGCTCCGGAGGGAACAGCCATTATGGCTACACCTTC
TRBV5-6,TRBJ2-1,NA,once,CASSLGGDNEQFF,TGTGCCAGCAGCTTGGGGGGTGACAATGAGCAGTTCTTC
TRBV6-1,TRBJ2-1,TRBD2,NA,CASGLAGDYEQFF,TGTGCCAGCGGCCTAGCGGGGGATTATGAGCAGTTCTTC
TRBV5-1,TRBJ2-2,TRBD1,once,CASSLASGQVSGELFF,TGCGCCAGCAGCTTGGCCTCGGGACAGGTGTCCGGGGAGCTGTTTTTT
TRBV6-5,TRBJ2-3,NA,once,CASSYSLTGTDTQYF,TGTGCCAGCAGTTACTCGTTGACCGGCACAGATACGCAGTATTTT
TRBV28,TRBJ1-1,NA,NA,CASSPPGGASTEAFF,TGTGCCAGCAGTCCACCTGGAGGGGCCAGCACTGAAGCTTTCTTT
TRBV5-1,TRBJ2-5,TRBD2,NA,CASSLVSGVGETQYF,TGCGCCAGCAGCTTGGTTAGCGGGGTGGGTGAGACCCAGTACTTC
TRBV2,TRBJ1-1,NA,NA,CASTARRGAFF,TGTGCCAGCACCGCCCGTCGGGGAGCTTTCTTT
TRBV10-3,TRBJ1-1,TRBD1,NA,CAIRTGGVQTEAFF,TGTGCCATTCGGACAGGGGGGGTCCAAACTGAAGCTTTCTTT
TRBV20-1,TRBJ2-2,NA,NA,CSADTGELFF,TGCAGTGCCGACACCGGGGAGCTGTTTTTT
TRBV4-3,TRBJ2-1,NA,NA,CASSQGSVGSTYNEQFF,TGCGCCAGCAGCCAAGGATCAGTCGGGAGCACCTACAATGAGCAGTTCTTC